The source of this TCR beta chain is a study of tissue T cells after allogeneic stem cell transplantation. Worth noting for this clone: The junction and the germline gene differ at one end; a read error may be behind it.

Comparators without hematopoietic cell transplant had other cancers, at least five gastrointestinal samples, and no known gastrointestinal disease. Profiled with immunoSEQ multiplex PCR; TCRdb holds only in-frame clones, not every one. The sample lists approximately 4,900 clones, about 72% occurring once. Germline lookup yields CDR1 SGHTA and CDR2 FQGNSA. The CDR3 sequence is 16 residues long. V and J are TRBV7-2 and TRBJ2-5, with 14 nucleotides matching TRBD2. This material consisted of tissue from the colon, taken at autopsy. The clonotype originates from a female donor aged 60 or older with lung cancer. The CDR3 region is CASSVAGLAGAGTQYF. The CDR3 region has the DNA TGTGCCAGCAGCGTAGCGGGACTAGCGGGAGCCGGGACCCAGTACTTC.